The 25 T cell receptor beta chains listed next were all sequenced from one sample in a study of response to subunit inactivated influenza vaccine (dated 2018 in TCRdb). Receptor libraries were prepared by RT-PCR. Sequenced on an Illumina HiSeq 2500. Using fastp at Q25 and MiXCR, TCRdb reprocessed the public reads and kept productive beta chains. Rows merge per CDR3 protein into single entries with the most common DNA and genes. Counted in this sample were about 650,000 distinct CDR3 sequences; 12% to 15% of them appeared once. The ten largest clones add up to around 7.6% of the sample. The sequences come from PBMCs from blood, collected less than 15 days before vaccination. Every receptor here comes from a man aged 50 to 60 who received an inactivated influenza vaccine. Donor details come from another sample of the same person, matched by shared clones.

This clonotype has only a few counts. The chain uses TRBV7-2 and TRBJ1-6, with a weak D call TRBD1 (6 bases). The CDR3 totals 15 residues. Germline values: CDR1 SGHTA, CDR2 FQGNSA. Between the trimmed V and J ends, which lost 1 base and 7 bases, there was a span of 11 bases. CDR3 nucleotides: TGTGCCAGCAGCTTAGTGCGTCAGGGGAATTCACCCCTCCACTTT. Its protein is CASSLVRQGNSPLHF.

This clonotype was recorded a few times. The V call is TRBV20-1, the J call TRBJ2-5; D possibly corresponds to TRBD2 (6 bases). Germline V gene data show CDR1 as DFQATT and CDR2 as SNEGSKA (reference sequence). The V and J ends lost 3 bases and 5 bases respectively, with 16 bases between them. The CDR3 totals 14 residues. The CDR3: CSASPWRASETQYF. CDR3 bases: TGCAGTGCTAGTCCTTGGAGGGCCTCGGAGACCCAGTACTTC.

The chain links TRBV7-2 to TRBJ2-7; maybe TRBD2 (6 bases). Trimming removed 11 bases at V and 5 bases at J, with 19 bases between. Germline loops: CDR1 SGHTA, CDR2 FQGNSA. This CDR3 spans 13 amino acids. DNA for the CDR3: TGTGCCTCACGCATGGGGGGAATCGACGAGCAGTACTTC. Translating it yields CASRMGGIDEQYF.

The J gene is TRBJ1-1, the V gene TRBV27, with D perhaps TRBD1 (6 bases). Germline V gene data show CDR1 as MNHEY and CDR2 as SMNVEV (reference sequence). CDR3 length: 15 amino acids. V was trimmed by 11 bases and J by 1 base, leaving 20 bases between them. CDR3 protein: CASLADRLKNTEAFF. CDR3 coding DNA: TGTGCCTCCCTCGCCGACAGGCTAAAGAACACTGAAGCTTTCTTT.

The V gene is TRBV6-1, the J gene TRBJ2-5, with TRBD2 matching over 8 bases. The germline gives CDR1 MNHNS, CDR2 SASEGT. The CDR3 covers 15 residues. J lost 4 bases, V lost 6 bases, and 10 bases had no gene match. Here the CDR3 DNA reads TGTGCCAGCAGCCGCGGACTAGCAAGGGGAGAGACCCAGTACTTC. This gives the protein CASSRGLARGETQYF.

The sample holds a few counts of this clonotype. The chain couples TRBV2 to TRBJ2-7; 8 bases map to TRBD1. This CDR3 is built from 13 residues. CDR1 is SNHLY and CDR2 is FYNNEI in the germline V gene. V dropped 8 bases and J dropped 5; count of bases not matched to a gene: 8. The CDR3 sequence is CASEDRESNEQYF. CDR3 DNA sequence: TGTGCCAGCGAGGACAGGGAAAGCAACGAGCAGTACTTC.

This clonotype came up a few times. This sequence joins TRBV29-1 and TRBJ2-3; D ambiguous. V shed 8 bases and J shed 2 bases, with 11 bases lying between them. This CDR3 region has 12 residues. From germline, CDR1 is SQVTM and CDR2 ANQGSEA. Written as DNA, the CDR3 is TGCAGCTCGGACGCGGCCACAGATACGCAGTATTTT. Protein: CSSDAATDTQYF.

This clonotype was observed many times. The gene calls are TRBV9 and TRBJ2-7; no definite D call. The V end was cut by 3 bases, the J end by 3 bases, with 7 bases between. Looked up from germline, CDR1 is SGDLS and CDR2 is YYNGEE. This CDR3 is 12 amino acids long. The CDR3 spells CASSATDYEQYF. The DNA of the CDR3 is TGTGCCAGCAGCGCGACGGACTACGAGCAGTACTTC.

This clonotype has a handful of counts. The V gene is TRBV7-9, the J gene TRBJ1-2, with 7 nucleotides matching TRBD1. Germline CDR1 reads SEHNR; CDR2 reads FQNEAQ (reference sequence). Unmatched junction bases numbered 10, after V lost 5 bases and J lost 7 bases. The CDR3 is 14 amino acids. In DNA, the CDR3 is TGTGCCAGCAGCGATACAGAGGGGGCGGGTGGCTACACCTTC. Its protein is CASSDTEGAGGYTF. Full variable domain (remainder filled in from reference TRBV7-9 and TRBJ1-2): DTGVSQNPRHKITKRGQNVTFRCDPISEHNRLYWYRQTLGQGPEFLTYFQNEAQLEKSRLLSDRFSAERPKGSFSTLEIQRTEQGDSAMYLCASSDTEGAGGYTFGSGTRLTVV.

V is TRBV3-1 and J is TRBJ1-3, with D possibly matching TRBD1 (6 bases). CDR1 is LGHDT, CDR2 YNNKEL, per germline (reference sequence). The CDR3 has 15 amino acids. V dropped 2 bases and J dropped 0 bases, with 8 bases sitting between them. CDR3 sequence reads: CASSQTGNSGNTIYF. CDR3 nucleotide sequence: TGTGCCAGCAGCCAAACAGGGAACTCTGGAAACACCATATATTTT.

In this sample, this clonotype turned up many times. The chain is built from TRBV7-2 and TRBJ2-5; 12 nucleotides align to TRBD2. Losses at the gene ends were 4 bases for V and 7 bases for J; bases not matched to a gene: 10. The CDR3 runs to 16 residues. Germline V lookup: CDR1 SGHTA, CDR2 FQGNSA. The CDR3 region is CASSSTSGSGFRTQYF. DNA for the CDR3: TGTGCCAGCAGCTCGACTAGCGGGAGTGGGTTCAGGACCCAGTACTTC. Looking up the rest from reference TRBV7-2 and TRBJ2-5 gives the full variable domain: GAGVSQSPSNKVTEKGKDVELRCDPISGHTALYWYRQSLGQGLEFLIYFQGNSAPDKSGLPSDRFSAERTGGSVSTLTIQRTQQEDSAVYLCASSSTSGSGFRTQYFGPGTRLLVL.

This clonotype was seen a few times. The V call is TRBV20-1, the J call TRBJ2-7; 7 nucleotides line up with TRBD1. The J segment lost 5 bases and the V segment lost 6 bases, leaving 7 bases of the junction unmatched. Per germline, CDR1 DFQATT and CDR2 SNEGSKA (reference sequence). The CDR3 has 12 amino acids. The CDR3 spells CSAEGQFNEQYF. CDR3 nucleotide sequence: TGCAGTGCCGAGGGACAGTTCAACGAGCAGTACTTC.

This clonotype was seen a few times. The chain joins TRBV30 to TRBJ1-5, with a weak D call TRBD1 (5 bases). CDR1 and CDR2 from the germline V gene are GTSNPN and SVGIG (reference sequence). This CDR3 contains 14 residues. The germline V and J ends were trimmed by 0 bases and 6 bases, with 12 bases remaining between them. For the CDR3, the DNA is TGTGCCTGGAGTGTACGGGGGGGTAGTCAGCCCCAGCATTTT. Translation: CAWSVRGGSQPQHF.

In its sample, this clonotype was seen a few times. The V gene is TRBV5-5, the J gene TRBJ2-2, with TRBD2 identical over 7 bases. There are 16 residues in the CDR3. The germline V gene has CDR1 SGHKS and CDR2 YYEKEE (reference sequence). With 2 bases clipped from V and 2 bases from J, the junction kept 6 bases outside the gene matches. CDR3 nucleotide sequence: TGTGCCAGCAGCTTAGGGCTAGCGGACAACACCGGGGAGCTGTTTTTT. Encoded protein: CASSLGLADNTGELFF.

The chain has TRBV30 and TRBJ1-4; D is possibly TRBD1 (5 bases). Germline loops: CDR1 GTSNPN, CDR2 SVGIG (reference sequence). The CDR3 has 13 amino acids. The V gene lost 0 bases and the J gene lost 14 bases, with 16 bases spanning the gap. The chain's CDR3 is CAWSVGFGDHLFF. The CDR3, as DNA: TGTGCCTGGAGTGTGGGTTTCGGGGACCATCTGTTTTTT.

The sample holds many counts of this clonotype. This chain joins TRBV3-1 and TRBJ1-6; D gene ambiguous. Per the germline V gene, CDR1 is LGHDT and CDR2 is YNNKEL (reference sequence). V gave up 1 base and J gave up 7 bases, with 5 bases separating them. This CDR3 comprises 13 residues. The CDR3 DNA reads TGTGCCAGCAGCCAAGTAAGAAATTCACCCCTCCACTTT. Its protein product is CASSQVRNSPLHF.

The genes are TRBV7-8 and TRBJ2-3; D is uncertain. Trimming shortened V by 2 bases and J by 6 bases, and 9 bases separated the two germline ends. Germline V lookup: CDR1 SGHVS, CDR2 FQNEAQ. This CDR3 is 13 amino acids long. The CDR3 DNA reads TGTGCCAGCAGCTTACAACCGGCGGATACGCAGTATTTT. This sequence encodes CASSLQPADTQYF.

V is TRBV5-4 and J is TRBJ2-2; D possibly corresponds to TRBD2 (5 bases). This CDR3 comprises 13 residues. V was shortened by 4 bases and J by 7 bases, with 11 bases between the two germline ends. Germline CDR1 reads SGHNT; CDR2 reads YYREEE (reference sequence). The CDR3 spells CASSTGLGGELFF. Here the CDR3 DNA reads TGTGCCAGCAGCACGGGGTTGGGCGGGGAGCTGTTTTTT.

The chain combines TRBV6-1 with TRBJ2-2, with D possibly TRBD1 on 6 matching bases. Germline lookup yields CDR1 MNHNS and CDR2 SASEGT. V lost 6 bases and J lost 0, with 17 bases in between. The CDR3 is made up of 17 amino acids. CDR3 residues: CASSHLGTRSNTGELFF. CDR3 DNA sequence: TGTGCCAGCAGCCACCTGGGGACAAGATCGAACACCGGGGAGCTGTTTTTT.

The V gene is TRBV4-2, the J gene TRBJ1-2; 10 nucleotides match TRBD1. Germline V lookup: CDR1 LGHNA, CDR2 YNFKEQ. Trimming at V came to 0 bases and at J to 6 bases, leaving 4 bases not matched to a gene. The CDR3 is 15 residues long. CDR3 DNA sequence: TGTGCCAGCAGCCAAGATAGACAGGGGGCTAATGGCTACACCTTC. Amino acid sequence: CASSQDRQGANGYTF.

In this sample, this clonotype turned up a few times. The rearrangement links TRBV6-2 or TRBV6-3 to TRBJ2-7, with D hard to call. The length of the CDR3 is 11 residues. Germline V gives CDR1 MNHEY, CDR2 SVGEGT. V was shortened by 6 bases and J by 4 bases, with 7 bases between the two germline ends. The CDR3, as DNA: TGTGCCAGCAGCAACGGTTACGAGCAGTACTTC. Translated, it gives CASSNGYEQYF.

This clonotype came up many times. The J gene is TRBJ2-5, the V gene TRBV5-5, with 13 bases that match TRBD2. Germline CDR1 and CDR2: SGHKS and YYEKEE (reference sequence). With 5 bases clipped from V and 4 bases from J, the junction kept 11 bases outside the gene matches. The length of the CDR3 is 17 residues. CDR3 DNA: TGTGCCAGCAGGAACATACTAGCGGGAGGGCCAGGAGAGACCCAGTACTTC. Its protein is CASRNILAGGPGETQYF.

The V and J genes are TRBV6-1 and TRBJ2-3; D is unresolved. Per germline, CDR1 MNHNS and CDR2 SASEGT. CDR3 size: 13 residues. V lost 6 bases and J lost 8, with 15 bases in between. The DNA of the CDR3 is TGTGCCAGCAGGGGCGGTAGCTCCGGTACGCAGTATTTT. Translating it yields CASRGGSSGTQYF.

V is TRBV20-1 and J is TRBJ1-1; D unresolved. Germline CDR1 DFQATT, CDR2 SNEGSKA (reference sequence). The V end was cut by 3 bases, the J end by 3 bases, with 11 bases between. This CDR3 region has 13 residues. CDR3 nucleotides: TGCAGTGCTAGTTCGGGGTTTGACACTGAAGCTTTCTTT. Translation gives CSASSGFDTEAFF.

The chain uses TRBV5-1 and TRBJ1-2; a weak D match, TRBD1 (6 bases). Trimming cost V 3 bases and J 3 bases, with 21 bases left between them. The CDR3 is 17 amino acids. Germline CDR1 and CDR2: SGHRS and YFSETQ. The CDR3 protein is CASSSSSADRGYYGYTF. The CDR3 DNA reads TGCGCCAGCAGCTCCTCTTCAGCGGACAGAGGCTACTATGGCTACACCTTC. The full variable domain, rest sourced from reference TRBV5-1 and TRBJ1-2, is KAGVTQTPRYLIKTRGQQVTLSCSPISGHRSVSWYQQTPGQGLQFLFEYFSETQRNKGNFPGRFSGRQFSNSRSEMNVSTLELGDSALYLCASSSSSADRGYYGYTFGSGTRLTVV.